This TCR beta chain was sequenced for a study of T cells in women clearing cervical HPV infection. Study information: Donors had HPV16-related CIN3 or worse; 2 had invasive cancer. HLA type could not be excluded as a confounder.

As for this clone: Its antigen is not known. The read ends 3 residues shy of where the CDR3 ends; the end is completed using the germline J gene.

The protocol was immunoSEQ multiplex PCR, while the TCRdb copy is restricted to in-frame clones and leaves out a portion. In total, the table holds some 30,000 clones. Between the trimmed V and J ends, which lost 5 bases and 2 bases, there was a span of 14 bases. Germline-derived CDR1 and CDR2 are LNHDA and SQIVND (reference sequence). The CDR3 consists of 15 residues. General study results and limits: CIN3+ cases had significantly higher TCR repertoire richness than controls, but evenness did not differ.

Sequencing was performed on blood buffy coat. The chain combines TRBV19 with TRBJ2-3; a possible D gene is TRBD2 (6 bases). The sequence was obtained from a woman between 18 and 75 years old with a cervical HPV16 infection that either progressed to CIN3+ or cleared (not recorded which). The sequenced part of the CDR3 DNA is TGTGCCAGTAGTGTTCCGGGGGAGCCCACAGATACG. Protein sequence: CASSVPGEPTDT. The entire CDR3 reads CASSVPGEPTDTQYF.